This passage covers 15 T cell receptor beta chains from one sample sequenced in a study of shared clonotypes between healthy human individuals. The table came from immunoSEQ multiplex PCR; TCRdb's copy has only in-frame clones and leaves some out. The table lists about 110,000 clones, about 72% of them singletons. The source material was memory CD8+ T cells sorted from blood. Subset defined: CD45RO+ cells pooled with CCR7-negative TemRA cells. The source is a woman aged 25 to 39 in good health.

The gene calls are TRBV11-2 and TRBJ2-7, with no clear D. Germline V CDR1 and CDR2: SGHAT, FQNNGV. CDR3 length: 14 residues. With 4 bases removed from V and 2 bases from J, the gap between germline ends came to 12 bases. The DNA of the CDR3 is TGTGCCAGCAGCTCAAGGGATTTCACCTACGAGCAGTACTTC. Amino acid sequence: CASSSRDFTYEQYF.

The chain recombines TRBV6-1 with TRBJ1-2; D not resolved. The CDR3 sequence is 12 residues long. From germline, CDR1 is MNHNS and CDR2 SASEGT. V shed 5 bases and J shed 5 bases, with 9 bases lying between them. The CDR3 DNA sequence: TGTGCCAGCAGTCTTCAGGAGTATGGCTACACCTTC. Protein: CASSLQEYGYTF.

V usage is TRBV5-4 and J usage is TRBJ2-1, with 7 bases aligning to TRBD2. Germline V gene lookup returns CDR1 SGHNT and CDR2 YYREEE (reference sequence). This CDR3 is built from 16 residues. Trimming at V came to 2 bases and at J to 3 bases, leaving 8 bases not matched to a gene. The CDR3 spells CASSLVLGGIYNEQFF. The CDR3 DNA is TGTGCCAGCAGCTTAGTTCTCGGGGGGATCTACAATGAGCAGTTCTTC.

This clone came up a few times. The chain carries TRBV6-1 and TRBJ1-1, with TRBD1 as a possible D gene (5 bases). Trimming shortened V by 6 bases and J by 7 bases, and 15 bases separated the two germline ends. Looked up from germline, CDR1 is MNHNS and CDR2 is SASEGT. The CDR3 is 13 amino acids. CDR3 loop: CASRGDRENEAFF. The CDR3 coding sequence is TGTGCCAGCAGGGGGGACCGGGAGAATGAAGCTTTCTTT.

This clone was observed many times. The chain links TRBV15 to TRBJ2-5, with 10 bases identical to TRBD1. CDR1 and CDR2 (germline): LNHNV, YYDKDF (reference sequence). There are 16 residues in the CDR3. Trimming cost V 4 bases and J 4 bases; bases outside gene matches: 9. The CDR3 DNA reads TGTGCCACCAGCATAGATTCCGGGACAGGGGCAGAGACCCAGTACTTC. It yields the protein CATSIDSGTGAETQYF.

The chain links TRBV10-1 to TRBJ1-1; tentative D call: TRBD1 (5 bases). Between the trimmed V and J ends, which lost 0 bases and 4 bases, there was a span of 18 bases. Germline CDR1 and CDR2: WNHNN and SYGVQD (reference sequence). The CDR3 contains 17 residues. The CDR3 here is CASSESRHLLRATEAFF. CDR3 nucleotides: TGCGCCAGCAGTGAGTCGAGGCACCTGCTCAGGGCCACTGAAGCTTTCTTT.

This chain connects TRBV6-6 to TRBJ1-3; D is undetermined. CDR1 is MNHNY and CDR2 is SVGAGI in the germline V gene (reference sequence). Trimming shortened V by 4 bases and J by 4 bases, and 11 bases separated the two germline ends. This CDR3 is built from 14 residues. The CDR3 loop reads CASSSEVGGNTIYF. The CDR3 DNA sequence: TGTGCCAGCAGTTCAGAAGTAGGAGGAAACACCATATATTTT.

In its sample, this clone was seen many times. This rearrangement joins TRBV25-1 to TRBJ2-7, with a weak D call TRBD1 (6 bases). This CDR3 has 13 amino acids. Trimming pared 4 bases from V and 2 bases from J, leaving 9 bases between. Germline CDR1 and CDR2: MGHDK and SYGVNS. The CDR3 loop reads CASSGTVTYEQYF. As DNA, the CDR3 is TGTGCCAGCAGTGGGACAGTTACCTACGAGCAGTACTTC.

Here the CDR3 DNA reads TGCGCCAGCAGCTTGGTGCGCAGAGATTATGGCTACACCTTC. Translating gives CASSLVRRDYGYTF. The chain has TRBV5-1 and TRBJ1-2; no definite D call. CDR3 size: 14 residues. V gave up 0 bases and J gave up 5 bases, with 11 bases separating them. The V gene's germline CDR1 is SGHRS and CDR2 YFSETQ.

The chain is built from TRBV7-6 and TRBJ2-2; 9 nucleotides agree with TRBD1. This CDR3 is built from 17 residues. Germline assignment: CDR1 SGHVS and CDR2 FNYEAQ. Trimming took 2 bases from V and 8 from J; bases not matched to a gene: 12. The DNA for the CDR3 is TGTGCCAGCAGCTTAATTACCGGGACAGGGTTATCAGGGGAGCTGTTTTTT. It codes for CASSLITGTGLSGELFF.

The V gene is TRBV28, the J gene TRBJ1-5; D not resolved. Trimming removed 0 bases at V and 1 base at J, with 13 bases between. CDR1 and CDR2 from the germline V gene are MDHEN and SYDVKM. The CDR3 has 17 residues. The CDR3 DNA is TGTGCCAGCAGTTTATGGGGGAGGGAAATGAGCAATCAGCCCCAGCATTTT. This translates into CASSLWGREMSNQPQHF.

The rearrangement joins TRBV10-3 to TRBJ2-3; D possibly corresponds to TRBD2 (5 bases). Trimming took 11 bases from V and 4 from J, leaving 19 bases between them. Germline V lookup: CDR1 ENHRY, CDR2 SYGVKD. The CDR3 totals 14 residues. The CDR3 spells CASKNPGDSDTQYF. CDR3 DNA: TGTGCCTCGAAAAACCCCGGGGATTCAGATACGCAGTATTTT.

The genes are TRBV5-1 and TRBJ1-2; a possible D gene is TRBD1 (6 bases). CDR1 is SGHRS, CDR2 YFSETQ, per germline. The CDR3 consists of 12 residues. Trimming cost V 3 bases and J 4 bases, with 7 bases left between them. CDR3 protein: CASSSTGYGYTF. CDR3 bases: TGCGCCAGCAGCTCGACAGGCTATGGCTACACCTTC.

The CDR3 sequence: CASSDSGTPEGYTF. DNA for the CDR3: TGTGCCAGCAGTGACTCCGGGACACCTGAGGGCTACACCTTC. The genes are TRBV6-1 and TRBJ1-2, with D possibly being TRBD1 (6 bases). Germline lookup yields CDR1 MNHNS and CDR2 SASEGT. Trimming took 3 bases from V and 8 from J, leaving 16 bases between them. CDR3 length: 14 amino acids.

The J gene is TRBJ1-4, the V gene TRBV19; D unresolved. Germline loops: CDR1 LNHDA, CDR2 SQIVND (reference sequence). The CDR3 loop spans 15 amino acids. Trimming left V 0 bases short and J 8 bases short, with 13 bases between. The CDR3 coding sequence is TGTGCCAGTAGTATAGAAGGGCTCGTTCACGAAAAACTGTTTTTT. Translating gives CASSIEGLVHEKLFF.